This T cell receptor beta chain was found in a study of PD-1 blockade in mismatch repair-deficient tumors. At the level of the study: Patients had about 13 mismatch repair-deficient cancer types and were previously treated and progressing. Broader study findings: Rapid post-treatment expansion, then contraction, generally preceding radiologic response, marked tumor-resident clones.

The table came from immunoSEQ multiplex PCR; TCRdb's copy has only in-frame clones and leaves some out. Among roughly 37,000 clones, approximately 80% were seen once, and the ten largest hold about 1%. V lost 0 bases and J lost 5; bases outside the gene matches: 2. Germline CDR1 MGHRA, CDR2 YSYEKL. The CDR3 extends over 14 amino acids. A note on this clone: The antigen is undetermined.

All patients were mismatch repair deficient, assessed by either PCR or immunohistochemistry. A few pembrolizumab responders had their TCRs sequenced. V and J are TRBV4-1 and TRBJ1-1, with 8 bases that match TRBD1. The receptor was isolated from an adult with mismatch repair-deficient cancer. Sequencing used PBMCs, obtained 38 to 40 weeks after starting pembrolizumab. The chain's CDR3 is CASSQDQGATEAFF. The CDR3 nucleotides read TGCGCCAGCAGCCAAGACCAGGGGGCTACTGAAGCTTTCTTT.